This is a list of T cell receptor beta chains from one sample in a study of T cells in localized non-small cell lung cancer. Libraries were prepared by immunoSEQ multiplex PCR; TCRdb keeps only in-frame clonotypes and omits some of them. This table holds around 20,000 clones, around 90% found once. The sample consisted of peripheral blood, taken before any cancer treatment. The source of these receptors is a woman aged 35 to 70 with stage I lung adenocarcinoma. Both conserved end residues are part of each CDR3. D genes are given only for firm matches. Clone size, where shown, is once, few, many, or a class for clones that have expanded.

clone size,V gene,J gene,D gene,CDR3 DNA,CDR3 protein
NA,TRBV9,TRBJ2-1,TRBD2,TGTGCCAGCAGCCGGTGGTTAGCGGGAGTAAAATACAATGAGCAGTTCTTC,CASSRWLAGVKYNEQFF
NA,TRBV9,TRBJ1-1,TRBD1,TGTGCCAGCAGCTCACAGGGGGGGACTGAAGCTTTCTTT,CASSSQGGTEAFF
NA,TRBV2,TRBJ1-2,NA,TGTGCCAGCAGTGAATTGGCCGGATCATACGGCTACACCTTC,CASSELAGSYGYTF
NA,TRBV14,TRBJ1-1,NA,TGTGCCAGCAGCCAACAGTACACTGAAGCTTTCTTT,CASSQQYTEAFF
NA,TRBV28,TRBJ1-3,NA,TGTGCCAGCAGTTTAGGGGGAACTGGAAACACCATATATTTT,CASSLGGTGNTIYF
NA,TRBV28,TRBJ2-7,NA,TGTGCCAGCAGTTTACAGTACGAGCAGTACTTC,CASSLQYEQYF
NA,TRBV9,TRBJ2-4,TRBD2,TGTGCCAGCAGCCCCCGGGGACTAGCGGGAGATGGACACATTCAGTACTTC,CASSPRGLAGDGHIQYF
NA,TRBV7-2,TRBJ1-2,NA,TGTGCCAGCAGCTTAGGGCATCCTCTCTATGGCTACACCTTC,CASSLGHPLYGYTF
NA,TRBV7-3,TRBJ1-2,NA,TGTGCCAGCAGCTTGGGCGACGGGGTCCATGGCTACACCTTC,CASSLGDGVHGYTF
NA,TRBV9,TRBJ2-7,NA,TGTGCCAGCAGCGTAGGGGACGGAAGATCCTACGAGCAGTACTTC,CASSVGDGRSYEQYF
NA,TRBV19,TRBJ2-1,NA,TGTGCCATTAACCGGGACCCAACGGCCATAACGGTCGGGAATGAGCAGTTCTTC,CAINRDPTAITVGNEQFF
NA,TRBV5-4,TRBJ1-2,TRBD1,TGTGCCAGCAGCACGGGACAGACTACTAGAGGCTACACCTTC,CASSTGQTTRGYTF
once,TRBV6-5,TRBJ1-5,NA,TGTGCCAGCAGTTACTCAGGGGTTAGCAATCAGCCCCAGCATTTT,CASSYSGVSNQPQHF
NA,TRBV28,TRBJ2-7,TRBD1,TGTGCCAGCAGTTTAAGGGACAGGGGGGACGAGCAGTACTTC,CASSLRDRGDEQYF
NA,TRBV11-2,TRBJ2-1,NA,TGTGCCAGCAGCCGCCGTGAGGCTAGCAATGAGCAGTTCTTC,CASSRREASNEQFF
NA,TRBV4-2,TRBJ2-1,TRBD2,TGTGCCAGCAGCCAACCGATTATAGCGGGAGGGCACAATGAGCAGTTCTTC,CASSQPIIAGGHNEQFF
NA,TRBV2,TRBJ2-5,TRBD2,TGTGCCAGCAGTGACGGGAGGGCTAGCGGTCTGGGGGAGACCCAGTACTTC,CASSDGRASGLGETQYF
NA,TRBV27,TRBJ2-2,TRBD1,TGTGCCAGCAGACCTTCGGTTACAGGGGAGGAGCTGTTTTTT,CASRPSVTGEELFF
NA,TRBV11-3,TRBJ1-1,NA,TGTGCCAGCAGCCCCTGGGACACCTACACTGAAGCTTTCTTT,CASSPWDTYTEAFF
NA,TRBV28,TRBJ1-1,NA,TGTGCCAGCAGTTTATCCCGATTCCGGACAGCAAGAGCTTTCTTT,CASSLSRFRTARAFF
few,TRBV4-1,TRBJ1-4,NA,TGCGCCAGCAGCCCATTCGGTCCGAGAGTAGCAACTAATGAAAAACTGTTTTTT,CASSPFGPRVATNEKLFF
NA,TRBV19,TRBJ1-2,NA,TGTGCCAGTAGTCCTAACAGCTATGGCTACACCTTC,CASSPNSYGYTF
NA,TRBV6-1,TRBJ2-5,TRBD1,TGTGCCAGCAGTGTAATACAGGGGAGCCAAGAGACCCAGTACTTC,CASSVIQGSQETQYF
NA,TRBV6-5,TRBJ1-1,NA,TGTGCCAGCAGTTACGGGGAGTCAGCTTTCTTT,CASSYGESAFF
NA,TRBV5-1,TRBJ2-1,NA,TGCGCCAGCAGCTTGGAAGCGGTTAGCTCCTACAATGAGCAGTTCTTC,CASSLEAVSSYNEQFF
NA,TRBV5-4,TRBJ2-7,NA,TGTGCCAGCAGCTTGCCGGCAGGGCCCTACGAGCAGTACTTC,CASSLPAGPYEQYF
NA,TRBV7-6,TRBJ2-1,TRBD2,TGTGCCAGCAGCCATAGCCCTAGCGGGGGCCACAATGAGCAGTTCTTC,CASSHSPSGGHNEQFF
NA,TRBV7-2,TRBJ1-2,NA,TGTGCCAGCAGCCCGCCGGGAAGGTATGGCTACACCTTC,CASSPPGRYGYTF
NA,TRBV6-5,TRBJ1-2,NA,TGTGCCAGCAGTTACTCGAGTCGAATGGTTGGGTATGGCTACACCTTC,CASSYSSRMVGYGYTF
NA,TRBV20-1,TRBJ1-4,NA,TGCAGTGCTGAGGGTGGCGAAAAACTGTTTTTT,CSAEGGEKLFF
NA,TRBV25-1,TRBJ2-6,NA,TGTGCCAGCAGTGATGTGACCTCTGGGGCCAACGTCCTGACTTTC,CASSDVTSGANVLTF
NA,TRBV9,TRBJ2-3,NA,TGTGCCAGCAGCTATGTAGGGGATACGCAGTATTTT,CASSYVGDTQYF
NA,TRBV5-8,TRBJ2-3,NA,TGTGCCAGCAGCTTGGGCACCGGGGCAGATACGCAGTATTTT,CASSLGTGADTQYF